There are a few counts of the clone carrying this TCR beta chain. This sample stems from a study of Graves' ophthalmopathy and Graves' hyperthyroidism. V was clipped by 3 bases and J by 4 bases, with 10 bases between them. Germline V lookup: CDR1 LNHDA, CDR2 SQIVND (reference sequence). The CDR3 extends over 13 amino acids. For repertoire sequencing, the TCR beta CDR3 regions were amplified from RNA transcripts. Second-round multiplex PCR came after first-round RT-PCR with HTBI primers. MiXCR, run by TCRdb on the multiplex PCR reads, gives a single entry per CDR3 protein. The data hold about 620,000 distinct CDR3 sequences, with approximately 22% observed a single time.

The source is a young woman with stable Graves' hyperthyroidism. Some clones in this sample may be carry-over from other donors' samples. This rearrangement joins TRBV19 to TRBJ2-7, with a weak D call TRBD1 (6 bases). The specimen sequenced was peripheral blood. CDR3 in DNA: TGTGCCAGTAGTATGGGGGCAGAATACGAGCAGTACTTC. Its protein product is CASSMGAEYEQYF.